These T cell receptor beta chains were read from a single sample in a study of spatial heterogeneity in lung cancer. TCRdb redid the calling of the 5' RACE reads with MiXCR, one entry per CDR3 protein. The sample has roughly 72,000 distinct CDR3 sequences, approximately 9% seen once. The starting material was PBMCs, obtained at follow-up. Receptors were obtained from a female donor with early-stage non-small cell lung cancer. Both conserved end residues are part of each CDR3. Fields, in order: V gene, J gene, D gene, clone size, CDR3 protein, CDR3 DNA. A D gene is named only where the DNA matches it firmly. Clone sizes are given selectively: once, few, many, or a class where the clone is expanded.

V gene: TRBV7-2
J gene: TRBJ2-4
D gene: -
clone size: -
CDR3 protein: CASNLEAAAKNIQYF
CDR3 DNA: TGTGCCAGCAACCTAGAGGCGGCAGCCAAAAACATTCAGTACTTC

V gene: TRBV3-1
J gene: TRBJ2-6
D gene: -
clone size: many
CDR3 protein: CASSQERLPGANVLTF
CDR3 DNA: TGTGCCAGCAGCCAAGAACGGCTTCCTGGGGCCAACGTCCTGACTTTC

V gene: TRBV20-1
J gene: TRBJ1-2
D gene: -
clone size: many
CDR3 protein: CSARSQGSYGYTF
CDR3 DNA: TGCAGTGCTAGATCACAAGGTTCCTATGGCTACACCTTC

V gene: TRBV20-1
J gene: TRBJ1-3
D gene: -
clone size: -
CDR3 protein: CSARDLLDLVGNTIYF
CDR3 DNA: TGCAGTGCTAGAGATCTCCTGGATTTGGTTGGAAACACCATATATTTT

V gene: TRBV4-1
J gene: TRBJ1-4
D gene: -
clone size: many
CDR3 protein: CASSQTPTLGFEKLFF
CDR3 DNA: TGCGCCAGCAGCCAAACACCTACGCTAGGGTTTGAAAAACTGTTTTTT

V gene: TRBV7-8
J gene: TRBJ1-5
D gene: TRBD1
clone size: -
CDR3 protein: CASSQQTGNDQPQHF
CDR3 DNA: TGTGCCAGCAGCCAACAGACAGGGAATGATCAGCCCCAGCATTTT

V gene: TRBV7-9
J gene: TRBJ2-7
D gene: -
clone size: many
CDR3 protein: CASSSLGNEQYF
CDR3 DNA: TGTGCCAGCAGCTCGCTTGGGAACGAGCAGTACTTC

V gene: TRBV20-1
J gene: TRBJ1-5
D gene: -
clone size: many
CDR3 protein: CSARDTPYSNQPQHF
CDR3 DNA: TGCAGTGCCCGGGACACCCCCTATAGCAATCAGCCCCAGCATTTT

V gene: TRBV28
J gene: TRBJ1-1
D gene: -
clone size: few
CDR3 protein: CLVGRVNTEAFF
CDR3 DNA: TGTTTGGTCGGAAGGGTGAACACTGAAGCTTTCTTT

V gene: TRBV20-1
J gene: TRBJ2-1
D gene: -
clone size: many
CDR3 protein: CSASRTDRGNEQFF
CDR3 DNA: TGCAGTGCTAGTCGTACTGACCGCGGGAATGAGCAGTTCTTC

V gene: TRBV20-1
J gene: TRBJ2-1
D gene: -
clone size: -
CDR3 protein: CSAKLLSDNEQFF
CDR3 DNA: TGCAGTGCTAAATTGTTGAGTGACAATGAGCAGTTCTTC

V gene: TRBV7-2
J gene: TRBJ1-5
D gene: -
clone size: few
CDR3 protein: CASSLVNNQPQHF
CDR3 DNA: TGTGCCAGCAGCTTAGTGAACAATCAGCCCCAGCATTTT

V gene: TRBV6-5
J gene: TRBJ2-3
D gene: -
clone size: many
CDR3 protein: CASRSPTLSTQYF
CDR3 DNA: TGTGCCAGCAGGTCGCCGACCCTTAGTACGCAGTATTTT

V gene: TRBV9
J gene: TRBJ2-1
D gene: -
clone size: -
CDR3 protein: CASSVVGDSYNEQFF
CDR3 DNA: TGTGCCAGCAGCGTAGTAGGAGACTCCTACAATGAGCAGTTCTTC

V gene: TRBV7-9
J gene: TRBJ1-2
D gene: TRBD1
clone size: many
CDR3 protein: CASSPTGTGYGYTF
CDR3 DNA: TGTGCCAGCAGCCCGACCGGGACAGGCTATGGCTACACCTTC

V gene: TRBV6-2/TRBV6-3
J gene: TRBJ1-1
D gene: -
clone size: -
CDR3 protein: CASSYSERGAFF
CDR3 DNA: TGTGCCAGCAGTTACTCAGAGAGGGGAGCTTTCTTT

V gene: TRBV11-2
J gene: TRBJ2-1
D gene: TRBD2
clone size: many
CDR3 protein: CASSGSGSSYNEQFF
CDR3 DNA: TGTGCCAGCAGTGGAAGCGGGAGTTCCTACAATGAGCAGTTCTTC

V gene: TRBV7-9
J gene: TRBJ2-1
D gene: TRBD1
clone size: many
CDR3 protein: CASSQTGGGFPYNEQFF
CDR3 DNA: TGTGCCAGCAGCCAGACAGGGGGAGGGTTCCCCTACAATGAGCAGTTCTTC

V gene: TRBV29-1
J gene: TRBJ2-7
D gene: TRBD2
clone size: many
CDR3 protein: CSALSSGYEQYF
CDR3 DNA: TGCAGCGCCCTCTCTAGCGGCTACGAGCAGTACTTC

V gene: TRBV27
J gene: TRBJ2-6
D gene: -
clone size: many
CDR3 protein: CASTRYSGANVLTF
CDR3 DNA: TGTGCCAGCACCCGCTACTCTGGGGCCAACGTCCTGACTTTC

V gene: TRBV4-1
J gene: TRBJ1-1
D gene: -
clone size: many
CDR3 protein: CASSQDGMAEAFF
CDR3 DNA: TGCGCCAGCAGCCAAGATGGGATGGCTGAAGCTTTCTTT

V gene: TRBV27
J gene: TRBJ2-7
D gene: TRBD2
clone size: many
CDR3 protein: CASSGLAGEGDEQYF
CDR3 DNA: TGTGCCAGCAGTGGACTAGCGGGAGAAGGGGACGAGCAGTACTTC

V gene: TRBV7-2
J gene: TRBJ1-2
D gene: -
clone size: few
CDR3 protein: CASAPGSNYGYTF
CDR3 DNA: TGTGCCAGCGCCCCGGGCTCTAACTATGGCTACACCTTC

V gene: TRBV25-1
J gene: TRBJ2-7
D gene: -
clone size: many
CDR3 protein: CASTNPWGYEQYF
CDR3 DNA: TGTGCCAGCACCAACCCATGGGGATACGAGCAGTACTTC

V gene: TRBV7-9
J gene: TRBJ2-1
D gene: -
clone size: many
CDR3 protein: CASSLGVSEQFF
CDR3 DNA: TGTGCCAGCAGCTTAGGGGTAAGCGAGCAGTTCTTC

V gene: TRBV4-2
J gene: TRBJ2-3
D gene: -
clone size: -
CDR3 protein: CASSQGSTRPSTDTQYF
CDR3 DNA: TGTGCCAGCAGCCAAGGGTCCACTCGACCTAGCACAGATACGCAGTATTTT

V gene: TRBV27
J gene: TRBJ2-1
D gene: -
clone size: -
CDR3 protein: CASKGPGDEQFF
CDR3 DNA: TGTGCCAGCAAGGGTCCGGGGGATGAGCAGTTCTTC

V gene: TRBV27
J gene: TRBJ2-5
D gene: -
clone size: many
CDR3 protein: CASNLSTDKISYF
CDR3 DNA: TGTGCCAGCAACCTTTCGACGGATAAGATTTCATACTTC

V gene: TRBV27
J gene: TRBJ1-2
D gene: -
clone size: -
CDR3 protein: CAGSPLRGIYGYTF
CDR3 DNA: TGTGCCGGCAGTCCCCTTCGAGGGATCTATGGCTACACCTTC

V gene: TRBV15
J gene: TRBJ2-3
D gene: -
clone size: many
CDR3 protein: CATSRTRERGTDTQYF
CDR3 DNA: TGTGCCACCAGCAGGACTCGGGAGAGGGGCACAGATACGCAGTATTTT

V gene: TRBV13
J gene: TRBJ2-2
D gene: TRBD2
clone size: many
CDR3 protein: CASSLARPSGSTGELFF
CDR3 DNA: TGTGCCAGCAGCCTTGCCCGGCCTAGCGGGAGCACCGGGGAGCTGTTTTTT

V gene: TRBV6-5
J gene: TRBJ2-4
D gene: -
clone size: many
CDR3 protein: CASSYGPFWYF
CDR3 DNA: TGTGCCAGCAGTTACGGGCCATTTTGGTACTTC

V gene: TRBV5-4
J gene: TRBJ2-1
D gene: TRBD1
clone size: many
CDR3 protein: CASSPQTGGNEQFF
CDR3 DNA: TGTGCCAGCAGCCCGCAGACAGGGGGCAATGAGCAGTTCTTC

V gene: TRBV3-1
J gene: TRBJ2-7
D gene: TRBD1
clone size: many
CDR3 protein: CASSQVRDRSYEQYF
CDR3 DNA: TGTGCCAGCAGCCAAGTAAGGGACAGGTCCTACGAGCAGTACTTC

V gene: TRBV10-3
J gene: TRBJ2-1
D gene: -
clone size: few
CDR3 protein: CAISEQGNEQFF
CDR3 DNA: TGTGCCATCAGTGAGCAGGGCAATGAGCAGTTCTTC

V gene: TRBV7-3
J gene: TRBJ2-6
D gene: -
clone size: many
CDR3 protein: CASSLEGSSGANVLTF
CDR3 DNA: TGTGCCAGCAGCTTAGAAGGAAGCTCTGGGGCCAACGTCCTGACTTTC

V gene: TRBV5-5
J gene: TRBJ1-2
D gene: TRBD1
clone size: many
CDR3 protein: CASSLAGTEGEGYTF
CDR3 DNA: TGTGCCAGCAGCTTGGCCGGGACAGAAGGAGAAGGCTACACCTTC

V gene: TRBV9
J gene: TRBJ2-3
D gene: -
clone size: many
CDR3 protein: CASSVDVQSTDTQYF
CDR3 DNA: TGTGCCAGCAGCGTAGATGTACAGAGCACAGATACGCAGTATTTT

V gene: TRBV2
J gene: TRBJ2-3
D gene: TRBD2
clone size: many
CDR3 protein: CASLELAGSTDTQYF
CDR3 DNA: TGTGCCAGCCTAGAGCTAGCGGGAAGCACAGATACGCAGTATTTT

V gene: TRBV25-1
J gene: TRBJ1-2
D gene: -
clone size: many
CDR3 protein: CASSVSGANYGYTF
CDR3 DNA: TGTGCCAGCAGTGTCAGCGGCGCTAACTATGGCTACACCTTC

V gene: TRBV2
J gene: TRBJ2-2
D gene: -
clone size: -
CDR3 protein: CASSEGGGTVGELFF
CDR3 DNA: TGTGCCAGCAGTGAAGGAGGTGGAACGGTCGGGGAGCTGTTTTTT

V gene: TRBV4-1
J gene: TRBJ2-7
D gene: TRBD1
clone size: many
CDR3 protein: CASSYRDRGNYEQYF
CDR3 DNA: TGCGCCAGCAGCTACCGGGACAGGGGGAACTACGAGCAGTACTTC

V gene: TRBV7-3
J gene: TRBJ1-1
D gene: TRBD1
clone size: many
CDR3 protein: CASSLSGQGEAFF
CDR3 DNA: TGTGCCAGCAGCTTATCAGGACAGGGAGAAGCTTTCTTT

V gene: TRBV9
J gene: TRBJ2-2
D gene: -
clone size: many
CDR3 protein: CASSVWWRAGTGELFF
CDR3 DNA: TGTGCCAGCAGCGTATGGTGGAGGGCCGGCACCGGGGAGCTGTTTTTT

V gene: TRBV7-9
J gene: TRBJ1-1
D gene: -
clone size: -
CDR3 protein: CASALGIGMNTEAFF
CDR3 DNA: TGTGCCAGCGCCCTAGGGATAGGGATGAACACTGAAGCTTTCTTT

V gene: TRBV5-1
J gene: TRBJ2-1
D gene: -
clone size: many
CDR3 protein: CASSLAGRFNEQFF
CDR3 DNA: TGCGCCAGCAGCTTGGCTGGTAGATTCAATGAGCAGTTCTTC

V gene: TRBV10-3
J gene: TRBJ1-1
D gene: TRBD1
clone size: -
CDR3 protein: CAISTGQGMNTEAFF
CDR3 DNA: TGTGCCATCAGTACGGGACAGGGAATGAACACTGAAGCTTTCTTT

V gene: TRBV19
J gene: TRBJ1-5
D gene: TRBD1
clone size: -
CDR3 protein: CASIRSPPRGAVMQPQHF
CDR3 DNA: TGTGCCAGTATTCGGTCCCCACCCAGGGGGGCCGTAATGCAGCCCCAGCATTTT

V gene: TRBV5-5
J gene: TRBJ2-3
D gene: -
clone size: many
CDR3 protein: CASSGYTDTQYF
CDR3 DNA: TGTGCCTCTTCCGGCTACACAGATACGCAGTATTTT

V gene: TRBV7-2
J gene: TRBJ2-7
D gene: -
clone size: many
CDR3 protein: CASSPGLAMGYEQYF
CDR3 DNA: TGTGCCAGCAGCCCGGGACTCGCAATGGGGTACGAGCAGTACTTC

V gene: TRBV28
J gene: TRBJ1-5
D gene: -
clone size: many
CDR3 protein: CASSPFSKNQPQHF
CDR3 DNA: TGTGCCAGCAGCCCGTTCTCCAAGAATCAGCCCCAGCATTTT

V gene: TRBV20-1
J gene: TRBJ2-2
D gene: -
clone size: many
CDR3 protein: CSAPTTGFTGELFF
CDR3 DNA: TGCAGTGCTCCTACCACAGGGTTTACCGGGGAGCTGTTTTTT

V gene: TRBV7-9
J gene: TRBJ1-3
D gene: TRBD1
clone size: many
CDR3 protein: CASSPDRENTIYF
CDR3 DNA: TGTGCCAGCAGCCCGGACAGGGAAAACACCATATATTTT

V gene: TRBV5-1
J gene: TRBJ2-1
D gene: TRBD2
clone size: -
CDR3 protein: CASSFLAGGINEQFF
CDR3 DNA: TGCGCCAGCAGCTTCCTAGCGGGAGGGATCAATGAGCAGTTCTTC